The source of this T cell receptor (beta chain) is a study of neoadjuvant nivolumab and ipilimumab in lung cancer. As for this clone: Its target is not known.

Some clones are missing from TCRdb's copy, which holds only in-frame ones; the method was immunoSEQ multiplex PCR. This sample has roughly 34,000 clones; roughly 90% occur once, and the top ten carry 2% to 2.5%. Per the germline V gene, CDR1 is SGDLS and CDR2 is YYNGEE. V was cut by 4 bases and J by 1 base, with 11 bases left in between. CDR3 size: 14 residues. General observations from the study: From pretherapy to surgery, tumor richness and clonality rose with dual therapy.

This specimen consisted of peripheral blood, obtained after neoadjuvant nivolumab, alone or with ipilimumab, at or shortly before surgery. This rearrangement joins TRBV9 to TRBJ1-1; the D gene is possibly TRBD1 (5 bases). The origin of this receptor is an adult with non-small cell lung cancer. The CDR3 spells CASSLSDTNTEAFF. CDR3 nucleotides: TGTGCCAGCAGCCTTTCGGACACGAACACTGAAGCTTTCTTT.